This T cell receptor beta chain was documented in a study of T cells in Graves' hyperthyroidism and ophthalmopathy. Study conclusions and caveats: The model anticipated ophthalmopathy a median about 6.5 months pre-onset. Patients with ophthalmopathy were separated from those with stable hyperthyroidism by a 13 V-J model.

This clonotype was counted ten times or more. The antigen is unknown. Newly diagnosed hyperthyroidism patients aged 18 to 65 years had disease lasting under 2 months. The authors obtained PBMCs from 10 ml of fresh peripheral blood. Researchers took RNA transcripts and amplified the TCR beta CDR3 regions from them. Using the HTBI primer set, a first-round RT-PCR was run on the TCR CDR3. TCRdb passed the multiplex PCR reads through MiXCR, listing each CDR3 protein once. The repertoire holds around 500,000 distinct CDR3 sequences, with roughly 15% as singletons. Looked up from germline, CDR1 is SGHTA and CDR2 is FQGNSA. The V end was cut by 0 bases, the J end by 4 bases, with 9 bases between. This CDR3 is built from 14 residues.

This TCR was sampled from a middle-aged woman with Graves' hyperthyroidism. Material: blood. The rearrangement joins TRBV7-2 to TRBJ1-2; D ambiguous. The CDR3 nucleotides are TGTGCCAGCAGCTTAGCGGGGTCGGGCTATGGCTACACCTTC. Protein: CASSLAGSGYGYTF.